This T cell receptor (beta chain) comes out of a study of molecular identifiers for immune sequencing clone quantification. This clonotype was observed many times. CDR1 and CDR2 (germline): SGHDT, YYEEEE. The CDR3 runs to 17 residues. Unmatched junction bases numbered 8, after V lost 1 base and J lost 4 bases. TCRdb redid the calling of the PCR reads with MiXCR, one entry per CDR3 protein. The table lists under 600,000 distinct CDR3 sequences, 20% to 25% of them singletons. This chain links TRBV5-6 with TRBJ2-3; 11 positions agree with TRBD2. Input material: naive CD8+ T cells from blood, with Jurkat cell RNA spiked in. Subset reported: FACS-sorted CD8+CD4-CCR7+CD45RA+ naive T cells. The clonotype originates from a human donor in good health. Some libraries in this study had Jurkat cell RNA spiked in. The CDR3 is CASSLMVTSGISDTQYF. CDR3 sequence (DNA): TGTGCCAGCAGCTTGATGGTGACTAGCGGGATATCAGATACGCAGTATTTT. Full variable domain (rest looked up from reference TRBV5-6 and TRBJ2-3): DAGVTQSPTHLIKTRGQQVTLRCSPKSGHDTVSWYQQALGQGPQFIFQYYEEEERQRGNFPDRFSGHQFPNYSSELNVNALLLGDSALYLCASSLMVTSGISDTQYFGPGTRLTVL.